This T cell receptor (beta chain) was identified in a study of Ad26.COV2.S vaccination and SARS-CoV-2 variants. Treatment indicated: roughly 19 received Ad26.COV2.S at low or high dose, single or two shots; roughly 5 received placebo; per-sample allocation not given. The samples were gathered on day 63 after the first injection of vaccine or placebo. A word on this clone: Its specificity is not known.

Study-level points and caveats: Placebo recipients had lower spike-specific TCR breadth than vaccine recipients. Marked by substantial breadth, spike-specific CD8+ and CD4+ T cell responses were reportedly seen after vaccination. Analyses of TCR breadth and depth may have underestimated total T cell responses.

The V and J ends lost 1 base and 2 bases, in that order; junction bases with no gene match: 4. This CDR3 is built from 15 residues. Germline assignment: CDR1 LNHDA and CDR2 SQIVND (reference sequence). The method was immunoSEQ multiplex PCR; TCRdb's version includes in-frame clones alone and lacks a portion of them. The sample contains 380,000 or so clones, approximately 86% of which appear only once. This sequence was found in a person aged 18-65 years who received the Ad26.COV2.S COVID-19 vaccine or a placebo. Source: peripheral blood, taken in a trial of Ad26.COV2.S vaccine versus placebo. This chain uses TRBV19 with TRBJ2-5, with 7 bases fitting TRBD2. The CDR3 DNA reads as TGTGCCAGTAGTATAGGATGGGGGGGACAAGAGACCCAGTACTTC. Protein: CASSIGWGGQETQYF.